This is a list of T cell receptor beta chains from one sample in a study of ipilimumab plus nivolumab after autologous stem cell transplantation. TCRdb's table, derived via immunoSEQ multiplex PCR, lists solely in-frame clones and lacks some. The sample yields about 25,000 clones, more than 70% seen once. The material sequenced was PBMCs, taken in a trial of ipilimumab plus nivolumab as post-transplant consolidation. All receptors derive from a male donor with diffuse large B-cell lymphoma. Both conserved end residues are part of each CDR3. The D gene is left open where the match is weak. A clone size is listed for some rows: how often the clone was seen (once, few, many), or a class if it is expanded.

. 15 TRBJ2-3 TRBV7-9 . CASSLTLGSTDTQYF TGTGCCAGCAGCTTAACCTTGGGGAGCACAGATACGCAGTATTTT
. 15 TRBJ1-2 TRBV5-6 . CASSPRLGSLYGYTF TGTGCCAGCAGCCCCCGCTTGGGGTCGCTCTATGGCTACACCTTC
. 14 TRBJ2-3 TRBV30 TRBD1 CAWNRGGITDTQYF TGTGCCTGGAATAGAGGGGGCATCACAGATACGCAGTATTTT
. 16 TRBJ2-1 TRBV5-1 TRBD2 CASSRSVAGVYNEQFF TGCGCCAGCAGCCGGAGTGTAGCGGGGGTTTACAATGAGCAGTTCTTC
once 13 TRBJ2-5 TRBV6-1 . CASIRSRAETQYF TGTGCCAGCATCCGGTCCAGGGCAGAGACCCAGTACTTC
. 14 TRBJ1-6 TRBV6-6 . CASSGRRDNSPLHF TGTGCCAGCAGTGGACGGAGAGATAATTCACCCCTCCACTTT
. 16 TRBJ1-3 TRBV7-6 TRBD1 CASSSAGTASGNTIYF TGTGCCAGCAGCTCAGCGGGGACAGCCTCTGGAAACACCATATATTTT
. 14 TRBJ1-2 TRBV2 . CASSDGGARYGYTF TGTGCCAGCAGTGACGGGGGCGCGCGGTATGGCTACACCTTC
. 16 TRBJ1-5 TRBV6-1 . CASSEALLGLNQPQHF TGTGCCAGCAGTGAAGCTCTTTTAGGGCTCAATCAGCCCCAGCATTTT
once 15 TRBJ1-2 TRBV5-4 TRBD1 CASSYSGQVGYGYTF TGTGCCAGCAGCTACTCCGGACAGGTGGGCTATGGCTACACCTTC
once 19 TRBJ2-1 TRBV12-5 TRBD2 CASGPGLAAKLISYNEQFF TGTGCTAGTGGGCCCGGACTAGCGGCCAAGCTTATTTCCTACAATGAGCAGTTCTTC
. 15 TRBJ2-7 TRBV7-2 TRBD1 CASSLAPGQNYEQYF TGTGCCAGCAGCTTAGCGCCGGGACAGAACTACGAGCAGTACTTC
. 15 TRBJ1-4 TRBV7-8 . CASSKGWGTNEKLFF TGTGCCAGCAGCAAGGGGTGGGGAACTAATGAAAAACTGTTTTTT
once 13 TRBJ1-5 TRBV7-9 . CASSLGVNQPQHF TGTGCCAGCAGCTTAGGGGTTAATCAGCCCCAGCATTTT
. 12 TRBJ1-4 TRBV2 . CASSDRGEKLFF TGTGCCAGCAGTGACAGGGGAGAAAAACTGTTTTTT
. 13 TRBJ1-6 TRBV6-5 . CASIGPGHSPLHF TGTGCCAGCATTGGACCGGGGCATTCACCCCTCCACTTT
. 16 TRBJ2-6 TRBV19 . CASMPRSGVGANVLTF TGTGCCAGTATGCCCCGGTCGGGTGTCGGGGCCAACGTCCTGACTTTC
. 16 TRBJ2-3 TRBV4-1 . CASSQRDRASTDTQYF TGCGCCAGCAGCCAACGGGACCGGGCGAGCACAGATACGCAGTATTTT
once 14 TRBJ2-2 TRBV30 . CAWSVGGGTGELFF TGTGCCTGGAGTGTAGGAGGAGGCACCGGGGAGCTGTTTTTT
. 16 TRBJ1-3 TRBV4-2 TRBD1 CASSQPSQGGGNTIYF TGTGCCAGCAGCCAACCTAGCCAGGGGGGTGGAAACACCATATATTTT
few 16 TRBJ1-5 TRBV5-8 . CASSRGGSAGGMSQHF TGTGCCAGCAGCCGCGGCGGCTCCGCCGGTGGAATGTCCCAGCATTTT
. 16 TRBJ1-2 TRBV19 . CASSPSPRGTNYGYTF TGTGCCAGTAGTCCGAGCCCTCGGGGGACTAACTATGGCTACACCTTC
. 16 TRBJ2-2 TRBV19 TRBD2 CASSTLAGGPNGELFF TGTGCCAGTAGCACACTAGCGGGGGGGCCTAACGGGGAGCTGTTTTTT
. 14 TRBJ2-3 TRBV19 . CASSTRRGQDTQYF TGTGCCAGTAGTACCCGACGGGGTCAGGATACGCAGTATTTT
. 17 TRBJ2-2 TRBV5-1 . CASSSGGTGWNTGELFF TGCGCCAGCAGCTCGGGAGGCACAGGGTGGAACACCGGGGAGCTGTTTTTT
. 15 TRBJ2-3 TRBV30 TRBD2 CAWRSKAGGEDTQYF TGTGCCTGGAGAAGTAAAGCGGGGGGGGAGGATACGCAGTATTTT
. 15 TRBJ2-7 TRBV5-8 TRBD2 CASSFSGGDSYEQYF TGTGCCAGCAGCTTTAGCGGGGGGGACTCCTACGAGCAGTACTTC
. 15 TRBJ2-1 TRBV28 . CASSSVGGHYNEQFF TGTGCCAGCAGTTCCGTAGGGGGGCATTACAATGAGCAGTTCTTC
. 13 TRBJ2-2 TRBV2 . CASSAEFTGELFF TGTGCCAGCAGTGCGGAGTTCACCGGGGAGCTGTTTTTT
few 14 TRBJ2-1 TRBV5-5 TRBD2 CASSLAAGRDEQFF TGTGCCAGCAGCTTGGCCGCGGGGAGGGATGAGCAGTTCTTC
. 17 TRBJ1-3 TRBV7-2 . CASSLVGPSLGGNTIYF TGTGCCAGCAGCTTAGTCGGACCGTCGCTGGGAGGAAACACCATATATTTT
. 14 TRBJ2-5 TRBV7-3 . CASSSDRRQETQYF TGTGCCAGCAGCTCTGACAGAAGACAAGAGACCCAGTACTTC
. 19 TRBJ2-2 TRBV27 TRBD1 CASTPVRAVGQGAVGELFF TGTGCCAGCACTCCAGTAAGGGCGGTAGGACAGGGGGCTGTCGGGGAGCTGTTTTTT
. 14 TRBJ1-2 TRBV2 TRBD1 CASRGQGAIRGYTF TGTGCCAGCAGGGGCCAGGGGGCTATAAGGGGCTACACCTTC
once 11 TRBJ2-7 TRBV20-1 . CSARWFYEQYF TGCAGTGCCCGGTGGTTCTACGAGCAGTACTTC
. 15 TRBJ1-2 TRBV5-5 . CASSLSTFPNYGYTF TGTGCCAGCAGCTTATCGACATTTCCTAACTATGGCTACACCTTC
few 15 TRBJ2-3 TRBV11-1 TRBD2 CASSRLAGAVDTQYF TGTGCCAGCAGCCGACTAGCGGGGGCCGTAGATACGCAGTATTTT
. 15 TRBJ1-3 TRBV7-6 . CASSLEETLGNTIYF TGTGCCAGCAGCTTAGAGGAGACGCTGGGAAACACCATATATTTT
. 15 TRBJ2-3 TRBV10-3 . CAISTWGGGTDTQYF TGTGCCATCAGTACGTGGGGGGGCGGGACAGATACGCAGTATTTT
. 13 TRBJ2-6 TRBV7-2 . CASSFTGANVLTF TGTGCCAGCAGCTTTACTGGGGCCAACGTCCTGACTTTC
. 16 TRBJ1-3 TRBV6-7 . CASSYSRGRGGNTIYF TGTGCCAGCAGTTACTCTCGGGGTAGAGGTGGAAACACCATATATTTT
. 14 TRBJ1-6 TRBV6-1 TRBD1 CASRTGANNSPLHF TGTGCCAGCAGGACAGGGGCCAATAATTCACCCCTCCACTTT
few 13 TRBJ1-1 TRBV27 . CASSPRWATEAFF TGTGCCAGCAGCCCGAGGTGGGCCACTGAAGCTTTCTTT
. 17 TRBJ2-3 TRBV7-8 TRBD2 CASSPRLLAAIRDTQYF TGTGCCAGCAGCCCCCGTCTTCTAGCGGCAATCCGGGATACGCAGTATTTT
. 18 TRBJ2-7 TRBV5-4 . CASSFSLAPGGDSYEQYF TGTGCCAGCAGCTTCTCCCTGGCCCCGGGCGGGGACTCCTACGAGCAGTACTTC
. 15 TRBJ1-1 TRBV5-1 . CASRGGATQNTEAFF TGCGCCAGCAGAGGGGGGGCTACCCAGAACACTGAAGCTTTCTTT
. 14 TRBJ2-1 TRBV19 TRBD2 CATLSGGARNEQFF TGTGCCACTCTCAGCGGGGGGGCCAGGAATGAGCAGTTCTTC
. 13 TRBJ1-6 TRBV7-9 . CASSLRDNSPLHF TGTGCCAGCAGCTTAAGGGATAATTCACCCCTCCACTTT
. 15 TRBJ2-7 TRBV4-2 . CASSLRAGRDYEQYF TGTGCCAGCAGCCTCCGGGCGGGGCGCGACTACGAGCAGTACTTC
. 15 TRBJ2-7 TRBV27 TRBD1 CASSFRQGGSYEQYF TGTGCCAGCAGTTTTAGACAGGGGGGGTCCTACGAGCAGTACTTC
. 14 TRBJ2-5 TRBV7-2 TRBD1 CASSPGGAWETQYF TGTGCCAGCAGCCCAGGGGGCGCCTGGGAGACCCAGTACTTC
. 15 TRBJ1-5 TRBV6-5 . CASTTKAHSNQPQHF TGTGCCAGCACCACCAAGGCCCACAGCAATCAGCCCCAGCATTTT
. 14 TRBJ1-2 TRBV6-1 . CASSVHSTNYGYTF TGTGCCAGCAGTGTTCACAGTACTAACTATGGCTACACCTTC
once 15 TRBJ2-6 TRBV30 . CAWIQGLPGANVLTF TGTGCCTGGATCCAGGGGCTCCCTGGGGCCAACGTCCTGACTTTC
once 20 TRBJ2-1 TRBV4-1 TRBD2 CASSTPQGPPAGGRLDEQFF TGCGCCAGCAGCACCCCCCAGGGTCCCCCCGCGGGGGGCCGTTTGGATGAGCAGTTCTTC
. 16 TRBJ2-7 TRBV6-6 TRBD2 CASTHPGLDGSYEQYF TGTGCCAGCACCCATCCGGGACTAGATGGCTCCTACGAGCAGTACTTC
once 12 TRBJ1-1 TRBV6-6 . CASSLRDGEAFF TGTGCCAGCAGCCTCCGGGACGGTGAAGCTTTCTTT